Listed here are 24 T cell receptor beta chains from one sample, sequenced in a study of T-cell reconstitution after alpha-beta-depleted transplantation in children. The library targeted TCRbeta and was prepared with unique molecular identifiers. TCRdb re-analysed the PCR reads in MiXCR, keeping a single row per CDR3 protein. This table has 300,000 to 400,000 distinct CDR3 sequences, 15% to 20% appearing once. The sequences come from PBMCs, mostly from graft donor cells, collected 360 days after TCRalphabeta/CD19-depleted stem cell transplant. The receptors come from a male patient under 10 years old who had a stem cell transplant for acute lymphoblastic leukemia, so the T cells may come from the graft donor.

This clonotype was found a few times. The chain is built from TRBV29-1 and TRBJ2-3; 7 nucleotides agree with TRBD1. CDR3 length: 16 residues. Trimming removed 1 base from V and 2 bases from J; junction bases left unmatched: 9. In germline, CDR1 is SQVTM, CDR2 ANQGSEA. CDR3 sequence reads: CSVEGGQGVLTDTQYF. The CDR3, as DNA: TGCAGCGTTGAAGGGGGGCAGGGGGTTCTCACAGATACGCAGTATTTT.

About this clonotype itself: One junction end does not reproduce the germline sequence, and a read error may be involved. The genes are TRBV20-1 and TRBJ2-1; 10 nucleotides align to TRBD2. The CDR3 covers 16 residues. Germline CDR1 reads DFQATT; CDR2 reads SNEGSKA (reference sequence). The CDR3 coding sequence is TGCTGTGCTAGAGGGGCTAGCGGGAGTGGCTACAATGAGCAGTTCTTC. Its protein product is CCARGASGSGYNEQFF.

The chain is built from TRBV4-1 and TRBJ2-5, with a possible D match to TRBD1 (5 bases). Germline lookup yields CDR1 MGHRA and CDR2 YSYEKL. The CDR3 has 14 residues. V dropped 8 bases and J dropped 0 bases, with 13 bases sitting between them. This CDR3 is CASSLTAYQETQYF. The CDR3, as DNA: TGCGCCAGCTCGTTGACAGCCTACCAAGAGACCCAGTACTTC.

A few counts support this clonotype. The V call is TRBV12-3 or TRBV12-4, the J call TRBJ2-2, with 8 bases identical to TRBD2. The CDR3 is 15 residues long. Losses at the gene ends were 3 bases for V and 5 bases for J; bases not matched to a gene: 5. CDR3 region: CASSFRSGMTGELFF. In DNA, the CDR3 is TGTGCCAGCAGTTTTCGTAGCGGGATGACCGGGGAGCTGTTTTTT.

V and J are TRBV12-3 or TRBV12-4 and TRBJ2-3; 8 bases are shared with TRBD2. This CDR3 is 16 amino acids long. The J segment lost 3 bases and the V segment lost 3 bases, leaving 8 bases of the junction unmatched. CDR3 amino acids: CASSLEFSGTTDTQYF. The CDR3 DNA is TGTGCCAGCAGTTTGGAGTTTAGCGGGACAACAGATACGCAGTATTTT.

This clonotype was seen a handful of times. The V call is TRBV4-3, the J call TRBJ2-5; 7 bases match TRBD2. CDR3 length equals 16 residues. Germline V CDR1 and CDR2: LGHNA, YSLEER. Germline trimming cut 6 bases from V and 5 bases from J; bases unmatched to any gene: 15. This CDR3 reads CASSPIRSLGGETQYF. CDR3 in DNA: TGCGCCAGCAGTCCCATCAGGAGCTTGGGAGGGGAGACCCAGTACTTC.

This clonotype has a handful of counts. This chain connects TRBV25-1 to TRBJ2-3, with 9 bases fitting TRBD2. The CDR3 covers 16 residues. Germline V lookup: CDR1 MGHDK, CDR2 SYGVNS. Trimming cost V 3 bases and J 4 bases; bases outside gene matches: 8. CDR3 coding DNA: TGTGCCAGCAGTGACTGGGGGACTAGCTGGGCAGATACGCAGTATTTT. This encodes CASSDWGTSWADTQYF. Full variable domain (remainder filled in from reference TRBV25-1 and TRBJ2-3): EADIYQTPRYLVIGTGKKITLECSQTMGHDKMYWYQQDPGMELHLIHYSYGVNSTEKGDLSSESTVSRIRTEHFPLTLESARPSHTSQYLCASSDWGTSWADTQYFGPGTRLTVL.

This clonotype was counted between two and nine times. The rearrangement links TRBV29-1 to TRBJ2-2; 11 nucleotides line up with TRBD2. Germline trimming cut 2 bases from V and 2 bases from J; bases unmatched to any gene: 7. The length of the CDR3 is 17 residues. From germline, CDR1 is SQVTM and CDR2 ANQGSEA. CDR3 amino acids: CSVELAGGALNTGELFF. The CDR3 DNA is TGCAGCGTTGAACTAGCGGGAGGAGCGCTTAACACCGGGGAGCTGTTTTTT.

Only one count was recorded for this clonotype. CDR3 region: CASSQADRDNEKLFF. CDR3 coding DNA: TGTGCCAGCAGCCAAGCCGACAGGGATAATGAAAAACTGTTTTTT. The gene calls are TRBV4-2 and TRBJ1-4; TRBD1 aligns across 7 bases. CDR3 size: 15 residues. Germline-derived CDR1 and CDR2 are LGHNA and YNFKEQ. Trimming cost V 1 base and J 4 bases; bases outside gene matches: 3.

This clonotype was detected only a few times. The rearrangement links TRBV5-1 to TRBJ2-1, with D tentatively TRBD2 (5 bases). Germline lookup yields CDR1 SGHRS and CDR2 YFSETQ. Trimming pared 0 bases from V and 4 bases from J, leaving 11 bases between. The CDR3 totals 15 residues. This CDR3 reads CASSLGLSPYNEQFF. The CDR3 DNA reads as TGCGCCAGCAGCTTGGGACTAAGCCCATACAATGAGCAGTTCTTC.

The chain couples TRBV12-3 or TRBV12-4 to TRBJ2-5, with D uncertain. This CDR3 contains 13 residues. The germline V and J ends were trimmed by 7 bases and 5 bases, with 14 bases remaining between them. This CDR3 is CASKLGREETQYF. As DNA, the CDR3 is TGTGCCAGCAAACTCGGACGTGAGGAGACCCAGTACTTC.

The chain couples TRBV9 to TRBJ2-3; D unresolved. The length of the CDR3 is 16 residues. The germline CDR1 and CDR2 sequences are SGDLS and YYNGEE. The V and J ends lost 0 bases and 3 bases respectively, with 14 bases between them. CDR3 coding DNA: TGTGCCAGCAGCGTAGACGGGCAGACCTGGACAGATACGCAGTATTTT. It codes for CASSVDGQTWTDTQYF.

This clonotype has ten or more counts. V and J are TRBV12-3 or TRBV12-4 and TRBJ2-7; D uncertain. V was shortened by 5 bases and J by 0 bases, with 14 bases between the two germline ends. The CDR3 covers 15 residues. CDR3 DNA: TGTGCCAGCAGTCCCCGTATTCAGTACTCCTACGAGCAGTACTTC. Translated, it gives CASSPRIQYSYEQYF.

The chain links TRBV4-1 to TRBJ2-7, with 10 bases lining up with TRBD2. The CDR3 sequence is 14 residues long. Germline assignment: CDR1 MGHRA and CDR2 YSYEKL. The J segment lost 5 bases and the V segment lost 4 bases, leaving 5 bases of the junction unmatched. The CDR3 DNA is TGCGCCAGCAGCCGCCTAGCGGGAGCCCACGAGCAGTACTTC. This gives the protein CASSRLAGAHEQYF.

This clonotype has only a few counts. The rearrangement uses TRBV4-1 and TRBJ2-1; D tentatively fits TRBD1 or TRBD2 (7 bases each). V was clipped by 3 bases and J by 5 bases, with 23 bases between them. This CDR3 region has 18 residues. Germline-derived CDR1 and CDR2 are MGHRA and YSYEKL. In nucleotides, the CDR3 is TGCGCCAGCAGCCATCCAGGGCTTAAGCGGGACAGCCACAATGAGCAGTTCTTC. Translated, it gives CASSHPGLKRDSHNEQFF.

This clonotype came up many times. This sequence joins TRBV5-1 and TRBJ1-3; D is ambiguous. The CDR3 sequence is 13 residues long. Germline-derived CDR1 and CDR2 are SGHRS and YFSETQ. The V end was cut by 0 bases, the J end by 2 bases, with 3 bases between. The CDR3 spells CASSLAPGNTIYF. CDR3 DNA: TGCGCCAGCAGCTTGGCCCCTGGAAACACCATATATTTT.

The CDR3 loop reads CASSSSTGGADTQYF. Here the CDR3 DNA reads TGTGCCAGCAGCTCTTCGACAGGGGGCGCAGATACGCAGTATTTT. V and J are TRBV7-9 and TRBJ2-3; 10 bases agree with TRBD1. The CDR3 has 15 amino acids. Germline lookup yields CDR1 SEHNR and CDR2 FQNEAQ (reference sequence). V shed 4 bases, J shed 4 bases, and the junction held 5 bases outside the gene matches.

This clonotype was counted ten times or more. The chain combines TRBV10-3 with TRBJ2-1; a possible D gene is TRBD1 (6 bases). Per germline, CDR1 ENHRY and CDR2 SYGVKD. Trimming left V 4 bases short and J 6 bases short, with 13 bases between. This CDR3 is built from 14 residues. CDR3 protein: CAISGPGVGNEQFF. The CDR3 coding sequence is TGTGCCATCAGTGGGCCAGGGGTTGGCAATGAGCAGTTCTTC.

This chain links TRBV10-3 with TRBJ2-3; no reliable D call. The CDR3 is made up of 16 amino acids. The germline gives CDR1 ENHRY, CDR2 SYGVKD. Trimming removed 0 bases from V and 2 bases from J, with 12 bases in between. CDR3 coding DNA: TGTGCCATCAGTGAGTCGGACGGCGACTTCACAGATACGCAGTATTTT. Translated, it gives CAISESDGDFTDTQYF.

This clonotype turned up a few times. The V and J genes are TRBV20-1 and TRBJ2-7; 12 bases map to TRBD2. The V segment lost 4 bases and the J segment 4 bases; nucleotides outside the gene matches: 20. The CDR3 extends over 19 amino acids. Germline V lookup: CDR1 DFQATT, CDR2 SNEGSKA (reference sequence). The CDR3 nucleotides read TGCAGTGCTACCCCAAGTCGGCTAGCGGGAGGGAGGAGAGATTACGAGCAGTACTTC. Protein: CSATPSRLAGGRRDYEQYF.

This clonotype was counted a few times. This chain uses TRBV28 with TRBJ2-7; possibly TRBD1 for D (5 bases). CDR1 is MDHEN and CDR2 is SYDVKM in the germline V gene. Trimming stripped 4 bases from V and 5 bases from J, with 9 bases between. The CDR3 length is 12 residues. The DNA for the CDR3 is TGTGCCAGCAGTTCAGGGCTGCACGAGCAGTACTTC. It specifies CASSSGLHEQYF.

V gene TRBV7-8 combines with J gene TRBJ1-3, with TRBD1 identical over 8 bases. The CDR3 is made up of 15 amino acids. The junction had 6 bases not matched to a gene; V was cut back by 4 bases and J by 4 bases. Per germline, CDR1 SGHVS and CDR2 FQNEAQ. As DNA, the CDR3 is TGTGCCAGCAGCTCAAGACAGGGGAGGGGAAACACCATATATTTT. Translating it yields CASSSRQGRGNTIYF.

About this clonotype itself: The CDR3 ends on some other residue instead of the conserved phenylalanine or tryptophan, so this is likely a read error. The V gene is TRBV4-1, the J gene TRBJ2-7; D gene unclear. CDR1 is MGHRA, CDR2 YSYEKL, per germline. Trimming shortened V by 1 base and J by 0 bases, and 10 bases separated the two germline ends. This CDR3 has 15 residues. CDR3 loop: CASSQVHSSSYEQYL. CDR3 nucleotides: TGCGCCAGCAGCCAAGTCCACTCAAGCTCCTACGAGCAGTACTTG.

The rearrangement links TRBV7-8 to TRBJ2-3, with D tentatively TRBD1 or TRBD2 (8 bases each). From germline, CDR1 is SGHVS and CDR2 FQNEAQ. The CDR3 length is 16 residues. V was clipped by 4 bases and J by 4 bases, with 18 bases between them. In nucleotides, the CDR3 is TGTGCCAGCAGCTCTCCGGGGGGGACAGGTTCAGATACGCAGTATTTT. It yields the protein CASSSPGGTGSDTQYF.